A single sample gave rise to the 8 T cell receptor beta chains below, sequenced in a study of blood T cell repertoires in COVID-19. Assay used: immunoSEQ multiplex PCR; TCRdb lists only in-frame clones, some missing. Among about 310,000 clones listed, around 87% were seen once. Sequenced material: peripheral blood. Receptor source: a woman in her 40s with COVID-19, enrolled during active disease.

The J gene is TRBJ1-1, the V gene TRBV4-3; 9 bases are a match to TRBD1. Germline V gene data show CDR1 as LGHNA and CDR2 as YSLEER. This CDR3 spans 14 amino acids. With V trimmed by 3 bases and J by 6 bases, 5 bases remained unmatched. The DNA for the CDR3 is TGCGCCAGCAGCCAGGGACAGGGACAGCCTGAAGCTTTCTTT. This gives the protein CASSQGQGQPEAFF.

The CDR3 DNA reads as TGCAGTGCTAGTAGTACGGTTTCCTACGAGCAGTACTTC. The encoded protein is CSASSTVSYEQYF. The chain carries TRBV20-1 and TRBJ2-7; D ambiguous. Deletions cut 3 bases from V and 1 base from J, with 10 bases between. The CDR3 is 13 residues long. CDR1 and CDR2 from the germline V gene are DFQATT and SNEGSKA (reference sequence).

Here the CDR3 reads CASTPRQGGPQPQHF. The CDR3 nucleotides are TGTGCCAGTACCCCGAGACAGGGAGGTCCTCAGCCCCAGCATTTT. V and J are TRBV19 and TRBJ1-5; 7 nucleotides line up with TRBD1. The CDR3 covers 15 residues. V shed 7 bases and J 6 bases; nucleotides not matched to a gene: 12. Germline CDR1 reads LNHDA; CDR2 reads SQIVND (reference sequence).

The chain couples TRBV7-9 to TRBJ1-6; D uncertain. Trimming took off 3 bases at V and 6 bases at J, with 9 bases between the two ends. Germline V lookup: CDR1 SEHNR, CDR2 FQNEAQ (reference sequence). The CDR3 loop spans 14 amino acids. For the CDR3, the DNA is TGTGCCAGCAGCTTTATTCCCTCTAATTCACCCCTCCACTTT. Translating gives CASSFIPSNSPLHF. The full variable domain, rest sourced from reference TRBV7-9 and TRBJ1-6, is DTGVSQNPRHKITKRGQNVTFRCDPISEHNRLYWYRQTLGQGPEFLTYFQNEAQLEKSRLLSDRFSAERPKGSFSTLEIQRTEQGDSAMYLCASSFIPSNSPLHFGNGTRLTVT.

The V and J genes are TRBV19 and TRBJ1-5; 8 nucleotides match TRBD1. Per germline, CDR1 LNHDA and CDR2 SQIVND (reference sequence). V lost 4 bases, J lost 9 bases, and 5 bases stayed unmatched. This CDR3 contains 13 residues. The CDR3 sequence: CASSNGDRRPQHF. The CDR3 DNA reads TGTGCCAGTAGTAATGGGGACAGGCGGCCCCAGCATTTT.

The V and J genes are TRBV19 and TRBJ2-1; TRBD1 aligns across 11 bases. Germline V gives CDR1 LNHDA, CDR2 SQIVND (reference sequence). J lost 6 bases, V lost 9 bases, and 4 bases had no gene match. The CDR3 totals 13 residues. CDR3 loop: CASRDRGTNEQFF. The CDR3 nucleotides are TGTGCCAGCAGGGACAGGGGGACCAATGAGCAGTTCTTC.

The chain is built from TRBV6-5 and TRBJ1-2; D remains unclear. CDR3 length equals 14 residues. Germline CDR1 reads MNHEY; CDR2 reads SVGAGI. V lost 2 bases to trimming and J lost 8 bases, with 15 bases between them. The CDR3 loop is CASSYPGGGGGYTF. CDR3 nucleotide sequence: TGTGCCAGCAGTTACCCAGGCGGCGGAGGAGGCTACACCTTC.

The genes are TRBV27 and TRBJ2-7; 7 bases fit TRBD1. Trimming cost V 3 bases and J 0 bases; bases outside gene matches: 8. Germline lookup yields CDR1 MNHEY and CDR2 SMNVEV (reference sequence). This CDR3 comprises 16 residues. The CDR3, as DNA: TGTGCCAGCAGTTTTCGCGACAGGGCGGGCTCCTACGAGCAGTACTTC. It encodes CASSFRDRAGSYEQYF.